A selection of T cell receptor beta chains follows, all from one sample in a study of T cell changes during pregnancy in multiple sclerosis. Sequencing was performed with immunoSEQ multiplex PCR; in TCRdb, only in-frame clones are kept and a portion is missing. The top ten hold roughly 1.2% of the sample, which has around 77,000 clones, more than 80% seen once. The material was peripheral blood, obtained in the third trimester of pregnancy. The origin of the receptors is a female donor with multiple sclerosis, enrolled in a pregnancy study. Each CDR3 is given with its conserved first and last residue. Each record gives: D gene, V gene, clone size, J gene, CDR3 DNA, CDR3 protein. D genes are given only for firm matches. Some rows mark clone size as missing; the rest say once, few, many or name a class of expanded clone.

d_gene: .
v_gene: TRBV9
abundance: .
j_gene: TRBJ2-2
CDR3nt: TGTGCCAGCAGCGGGGGGGGGCAGATGAACACCGGGGAGCTGTTTTTT
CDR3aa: CASSGGGQMNTGELFF

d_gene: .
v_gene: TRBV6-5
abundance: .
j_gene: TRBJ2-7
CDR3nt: TGTGCCAGCAGTTACTACCCGGTCGGCTACGAGCAGTACTTC
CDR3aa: CASSYYPVGYEQYF

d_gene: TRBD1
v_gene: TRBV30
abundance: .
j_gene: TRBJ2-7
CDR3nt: TGTGCCTGGATGGGGACAGGGGGCTACGAGCAGTACTTC
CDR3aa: CAWMGTGGYEQYF

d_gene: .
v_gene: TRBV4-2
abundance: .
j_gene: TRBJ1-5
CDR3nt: TGTGCCAGCAGCTCCGACCCAGAGGGTCAGCCCCAGCATTTT
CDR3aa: CASSSDPEGQPQHF

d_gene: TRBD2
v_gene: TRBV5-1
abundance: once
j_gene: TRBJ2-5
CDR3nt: TGCGCCAGCAGCAAACAGCGGGAGGGCGGGGAGACCCAGTACTTC
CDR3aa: CASSKQREGGETQYF

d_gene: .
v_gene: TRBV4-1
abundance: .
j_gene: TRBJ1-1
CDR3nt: TGCGCCAGCAGCCAAGGAGGGAACACTGAAGCTTTCTTT
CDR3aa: CASSQGGNTEAFF

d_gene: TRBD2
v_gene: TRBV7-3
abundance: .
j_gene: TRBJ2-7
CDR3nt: TGTGCCAGCAGCTTGGGTCCTAGCGGCTCCTACGAGCAGTACTTC
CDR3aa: CASSLGPSGSYEQYF

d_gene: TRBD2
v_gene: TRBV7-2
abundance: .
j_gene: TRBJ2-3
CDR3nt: TGTGCCAGCAGCCTGAAGACTAGCGGGGGTGGCACAGATACGCAGTATTTT
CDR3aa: CASSLKTSGGGTDTQYF

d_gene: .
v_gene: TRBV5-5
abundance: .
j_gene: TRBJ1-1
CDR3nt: TGTGCCAGCGTCCCGGGGGGGAACACTGAAGCTTTCTTT
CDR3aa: CASVPGGNTEAFF

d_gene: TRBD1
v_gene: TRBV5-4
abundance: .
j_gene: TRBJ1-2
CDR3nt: TGTGCCAGCAGCTTGATTGGACAGGGGTACTATGGCTACACCTTC
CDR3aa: CASSLIGQGYYGYTF

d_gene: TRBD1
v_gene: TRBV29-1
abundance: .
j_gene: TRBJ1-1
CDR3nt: TGCAGCGTAGATGACAGGGAAAACACTGAAGCTTTCTTT
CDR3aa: CSVDDRENTEAFF

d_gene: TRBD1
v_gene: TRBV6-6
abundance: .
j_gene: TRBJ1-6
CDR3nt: TGTGCCAGCAGTACGACAGGGGTATCACCCCTCCACTTT
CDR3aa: CASSTTGVSPLHF

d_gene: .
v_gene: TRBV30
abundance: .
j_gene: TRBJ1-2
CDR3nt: TGTGCCTGGAACGTACAGAGTAACTATGGCTACACCTTC
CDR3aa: CAWNVQSNYGYTF

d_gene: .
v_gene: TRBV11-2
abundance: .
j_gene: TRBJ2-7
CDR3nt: TGTGCCAGCAGCGTCTCCAGTCTCTCCTACGAGCAGTACTTC
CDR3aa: CASSVSSLSYEQYF

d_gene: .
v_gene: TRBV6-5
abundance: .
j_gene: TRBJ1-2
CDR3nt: TGTGCCAGCAGTTACGGGGCAGGGGTAGGCTATGGCTACACCTTC
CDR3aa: CASSYGAGVGYGYTF

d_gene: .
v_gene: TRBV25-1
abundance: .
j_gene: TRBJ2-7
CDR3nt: TGTGCCAGCAGTGCGGGGTCCGCTGAGAAGCAGTACTTC
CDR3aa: CASSAGSAEKQYF

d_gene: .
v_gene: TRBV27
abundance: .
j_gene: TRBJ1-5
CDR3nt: TGTGCCAGCAGTTTGACGGGGTACAGCAATCAGCCCCAGCATTTT
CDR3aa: CASSLTGYSNQPQHF

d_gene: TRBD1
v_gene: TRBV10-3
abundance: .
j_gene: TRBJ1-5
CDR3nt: TGTGCCACCAGCAGGGGGGATGACAATCAGCCCCAGCATTTT
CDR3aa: CATSRGDDNQPQHF

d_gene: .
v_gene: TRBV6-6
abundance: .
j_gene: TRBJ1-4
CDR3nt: TGTGCCAGCAGGGTGGGGGCCTTCGAAAAACTGTTTTTT
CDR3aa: CASRVGAFEKLFF

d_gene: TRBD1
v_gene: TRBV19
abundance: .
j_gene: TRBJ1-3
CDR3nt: TGTGCCAGTAGTCCCGGACAGGGGGCTTTCGCTGGAAACACCATATATTTT
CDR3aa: CASSPGQGAFAGNTIYF

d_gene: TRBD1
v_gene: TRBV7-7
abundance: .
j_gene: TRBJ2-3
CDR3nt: TGTGCCAGCAGCTCGGGACAGGGCGCAGATACGCAGTATTTT
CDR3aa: CASSSGQGADTQYF

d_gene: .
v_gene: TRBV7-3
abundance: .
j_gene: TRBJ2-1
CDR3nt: TGTGCCAGCAGCGACCAGGGCAGCTCCTACAATGAGCAGTTCTTC
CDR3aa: CASSDQGSSYNEQFF

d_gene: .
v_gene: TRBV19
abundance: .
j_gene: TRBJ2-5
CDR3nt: TGTGCCAGTAGTATTTGGCCTCCCCGCCAAGAGACCCAGTACTTC
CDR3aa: CASSIWPPRQETQYF

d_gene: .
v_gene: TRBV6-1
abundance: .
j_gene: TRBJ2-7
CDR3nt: TGTGCCAGTGTCGACAACAACAGTTACGAGCAGTACTTC
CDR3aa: CASVDNNSYEQYF

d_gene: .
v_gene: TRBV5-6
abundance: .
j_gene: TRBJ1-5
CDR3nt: TGTGCCAGCAGCTCGGGATTTGAGAATCAGCCCCAGCATTTT
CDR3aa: CASSSGFENQPQHF

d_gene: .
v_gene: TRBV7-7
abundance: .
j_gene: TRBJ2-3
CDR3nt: TGTGCTAGCAGCTTAGCCCTTGAGGGTACGCAGTATTTT
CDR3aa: CASSLALEGTQYF

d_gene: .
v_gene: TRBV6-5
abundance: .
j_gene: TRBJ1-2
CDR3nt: TGTGCCAGCACCCGGGGGTTGGCTAATGGCTACACCTTC
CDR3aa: CASTRGLANGYTF

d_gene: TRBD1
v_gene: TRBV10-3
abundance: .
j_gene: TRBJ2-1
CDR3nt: TGTGCCATCAGTGAGTCATTGGACAGGGCTCATTCTGGAGCGTACAATGAGCAGTTCTTC
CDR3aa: CAISESLDRAHSGAYNEQFF

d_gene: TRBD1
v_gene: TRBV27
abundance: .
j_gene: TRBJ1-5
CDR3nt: TGTGCCAGCAGTTCGGGACAGGCGCCGAATCAGCCCCAGCATTTT
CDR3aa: CASSSGQAPNQPQHF